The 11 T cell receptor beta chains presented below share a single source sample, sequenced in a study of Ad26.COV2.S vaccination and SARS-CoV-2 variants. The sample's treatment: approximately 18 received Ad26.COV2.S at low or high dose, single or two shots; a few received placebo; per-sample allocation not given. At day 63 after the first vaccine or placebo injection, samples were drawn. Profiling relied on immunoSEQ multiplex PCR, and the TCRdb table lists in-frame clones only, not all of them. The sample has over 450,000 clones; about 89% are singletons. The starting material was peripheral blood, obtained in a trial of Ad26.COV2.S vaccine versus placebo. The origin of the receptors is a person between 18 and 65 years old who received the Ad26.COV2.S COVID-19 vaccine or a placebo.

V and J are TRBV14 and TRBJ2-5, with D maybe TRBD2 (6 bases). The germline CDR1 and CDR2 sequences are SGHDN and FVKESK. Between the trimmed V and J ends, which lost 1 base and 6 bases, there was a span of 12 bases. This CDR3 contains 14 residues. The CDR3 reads CASSQGAGRQTQYF. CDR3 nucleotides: TGTGCCAGCAGCCAAGGCGCAGGGAGGCAGACCCAGTACTTC.

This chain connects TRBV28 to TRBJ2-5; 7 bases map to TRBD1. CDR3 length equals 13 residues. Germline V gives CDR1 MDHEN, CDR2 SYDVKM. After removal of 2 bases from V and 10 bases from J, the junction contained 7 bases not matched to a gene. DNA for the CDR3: TGTGCCAGCAGTTTAGTGCCACAGGGGCTCCAGTACTTC. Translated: CASSLVPQGLQYF.

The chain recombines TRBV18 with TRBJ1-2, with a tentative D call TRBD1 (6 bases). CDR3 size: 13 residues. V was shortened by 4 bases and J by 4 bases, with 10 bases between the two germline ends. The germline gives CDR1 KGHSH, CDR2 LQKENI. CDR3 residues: CASSQDSFYGYTF. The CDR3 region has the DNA TGTGCCAGCTCACAGGACAGTTTCTATGGCTACACCTTC.

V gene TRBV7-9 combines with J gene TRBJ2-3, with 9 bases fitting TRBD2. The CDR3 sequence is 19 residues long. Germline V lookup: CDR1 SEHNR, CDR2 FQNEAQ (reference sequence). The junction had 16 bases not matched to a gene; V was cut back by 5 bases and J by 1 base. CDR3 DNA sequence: TGTGCCAGCAGCCCCGGGTATTGGCGGGGGGGCCGGGGCACAGATACGCAGTATTTT. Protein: CASSPGYWRGGRGTDTQYF.

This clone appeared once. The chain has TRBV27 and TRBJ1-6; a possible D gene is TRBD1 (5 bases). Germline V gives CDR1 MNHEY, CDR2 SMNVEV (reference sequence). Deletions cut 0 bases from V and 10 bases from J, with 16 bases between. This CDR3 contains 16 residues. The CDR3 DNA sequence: TGTGCCAGCAGTTTATCATCCGGGACTTGGTACTCACCCCTCCACTTT. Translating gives CASSLSSGTWYSPLHF.

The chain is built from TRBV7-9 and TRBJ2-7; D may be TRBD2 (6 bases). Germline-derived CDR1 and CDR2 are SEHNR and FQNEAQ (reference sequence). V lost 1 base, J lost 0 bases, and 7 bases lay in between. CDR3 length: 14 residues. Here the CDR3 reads CASSLDGSSYEQYF. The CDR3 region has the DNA TGTGCCAGCAGCTTAGACGGGAGCTCCTACGAGCAGTACTTC.

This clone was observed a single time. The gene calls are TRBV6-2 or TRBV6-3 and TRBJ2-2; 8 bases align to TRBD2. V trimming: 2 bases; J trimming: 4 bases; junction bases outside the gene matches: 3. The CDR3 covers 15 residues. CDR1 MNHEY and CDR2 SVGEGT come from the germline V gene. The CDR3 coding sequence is TGTGCCAGCAGTTACAGAGCGGGGGCCACCGGGGAGCTGTTTTTT. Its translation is CASSYRAGATGELFF.

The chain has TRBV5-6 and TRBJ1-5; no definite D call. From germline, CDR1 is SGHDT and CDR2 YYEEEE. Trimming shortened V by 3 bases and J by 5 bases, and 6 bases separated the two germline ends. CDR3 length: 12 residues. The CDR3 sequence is CASSYGHQPQHF. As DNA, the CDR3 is TGTGCCAGCAGCTATGGACATCAGCCCCAGCATTTT.

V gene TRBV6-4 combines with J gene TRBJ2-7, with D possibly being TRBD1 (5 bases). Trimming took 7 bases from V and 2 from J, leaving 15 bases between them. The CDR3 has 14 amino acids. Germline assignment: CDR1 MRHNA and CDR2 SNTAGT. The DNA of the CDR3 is TGTGCCAGCACCAAAGGGGTTGGGGCCTACGAGCAGTACTTC. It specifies CASTKGVGAYEQYF.

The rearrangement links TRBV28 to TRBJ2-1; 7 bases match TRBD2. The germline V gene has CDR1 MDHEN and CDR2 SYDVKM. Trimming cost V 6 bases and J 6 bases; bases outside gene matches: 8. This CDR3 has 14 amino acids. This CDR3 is CASRSPGGGNEQFF. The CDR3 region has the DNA TGTGCCAGCAGATCCCCGGGAGGCGGCAATGAGCAGTTCTTC. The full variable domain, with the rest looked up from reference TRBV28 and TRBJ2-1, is DVKVTQSSRYLVKRTGEKVFLECVQDMDHENMFWYRQDPGLGLRLIYFSYDVKMKEKGDIPEGYSVSREKKERFSLILESASTNQTSMYLCASRSPGGGNEQFFGPGTRLTVL.

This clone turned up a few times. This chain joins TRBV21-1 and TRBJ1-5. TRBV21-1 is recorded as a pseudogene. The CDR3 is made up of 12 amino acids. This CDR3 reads CASSNARRPQHF. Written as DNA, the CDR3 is TGTGCCAGCAGCAATGCGAGGAGGCCCCAGCATTTT.